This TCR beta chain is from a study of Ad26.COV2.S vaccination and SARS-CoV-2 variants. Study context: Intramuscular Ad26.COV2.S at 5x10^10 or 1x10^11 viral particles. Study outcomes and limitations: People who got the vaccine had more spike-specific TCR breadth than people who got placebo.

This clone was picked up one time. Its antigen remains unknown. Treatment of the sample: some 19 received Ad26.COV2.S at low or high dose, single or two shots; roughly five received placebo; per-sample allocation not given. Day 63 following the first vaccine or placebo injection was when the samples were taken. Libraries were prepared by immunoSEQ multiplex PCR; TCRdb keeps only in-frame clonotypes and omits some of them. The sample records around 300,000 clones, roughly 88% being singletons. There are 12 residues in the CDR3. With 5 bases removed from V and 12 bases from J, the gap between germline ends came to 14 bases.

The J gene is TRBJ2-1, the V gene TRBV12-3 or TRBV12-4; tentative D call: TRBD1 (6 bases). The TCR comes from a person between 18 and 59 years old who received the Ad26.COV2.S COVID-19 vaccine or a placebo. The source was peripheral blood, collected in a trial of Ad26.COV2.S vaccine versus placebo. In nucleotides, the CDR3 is TGTGCCAGCAGTCCCGGACAGCCTAGGCAGTTCTTC. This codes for CASSPGQPRQFF.